A single sample is the source of the 6 T cell receptor beta chains below, sequenced in a study of beta chain features in type 1 diabetes. cDNA synthesis used the whole RNA isolate, giving expressed TCRB sequences. Assay: immunoSEQ multiplex PCR; the TCRdb copy retains only in-frame clones and omits some. The table includes some 350,000 clones, roughly 14% detected once. No antigen is known for these receptors. General study results and limits: The study found moderately but significantly shorter TCRB CDR3s in all four CD4+ subsets of Type 1 diabetes patients.

What was sequenced was naive CD4+ T cells from blood. The source is a woman between 18 and 29 years old with type 1 diabetes.

This clone was observed a handful of times. This rearrangement joins TRBV19 to TRBJ1-5; 9 bases match TRBD1. Germline V lookup: CDR1 LNHDA, CDR2 SQIVND (reference sequence). Unmatched junction bases numbered 8, after V lost 4 bases and J lost 7 bases. CDR3 length equals 15 residues. The chain's CDR3 is CASSTGTGIGQPQHF. CDR3 bases: TGTGCCAGTAGTACCGGGACAGGGATAGGACAGCCCCAGCATTTT.

This clone was detected a few times. The chain uses TRBV5-1 and TRBJ2-1; possibly TRBD2 for D (5 bases). V was trimmed by 0 bases and J by 8 bases, leaving 12 bases between them. The CDR3 loop spans 14 amino acids. Germline-derived CDR1 and CDR2 are SGHRS and YFSETQ. CDR3 region: CASSLAGIVDEQFF. In DNA form, the CDR3 reads TGCGCCAGCAGCTTGGCCGGGATCGTCGATGAGCAGTTCTTC.

This clone was recorded a few times. This chain connects TRBV5-1 to TRBJ2-7, with unresolved D. Germline assignment: CDR1 SGHRS and CDR2 YFSETQ. The CDR3 is 14 residues long. Trimming stripped 0 bases from V and 3 bases from J, with 10 bases between. The CDR3 coding sequence is TGCGCCAGCAGCTTGGAGTTAGACAACTACGAGCAGTACTTC. Its translation is CASSLELDNYEQYF. The full variable domain, completed using reference TRBV5-1 and TRBJ2-7, is KAGVTQTPRYLIKTRGQQVTLSCSPISGHRSVSWYQQTPGQGLQFLFEYFSETQRNKGNFPGRFSGRQFSNSRSEMNVSTLELGDSALYLCASSLELDNYEQYFGPGTRLTVT.

This clone was seen many times. V and J are TRBV4-3 and TRBJ2-1, with 7 bases lining up with TRBD2. Germline V gene lookup returns CDR1 LGHNA and CDR2 YSLEER. The CDR3 spans 15 residues. The trim removed 4 bases at V and 9 bases at J, leaving 12 bases unmatched. CDR3 protein: CASSPIAGVMGEQFF. The CDR3 DNA is TGCGCCAGCAGCCCTATCGCGGGAGTAATGGGTGAGCAGTTCTTC.

The rearrangement joins TRBV2 to TRBJ1-2; the D gene is possibly TRBD1 (5 bases). CDR1 and CDR2 (germline): SNHLY, FYNNEI. CDR3 length equals 16 residues. V was pared by 0 bases and J by 5 bases, with 16 bases between. CDR3 sequence (DNA): TGTGCCAGCAGTGAAGCCGCCAGGGCGCCCCGTTATGGCTACACCTTC. Its protein product is CASSEAARAPRYGYTF.

CDR3: CASRDGTSSTGELFF. CDR3 in DNA: TGTGCCAGCAGAGACGGGACAAGTAGCACCGGGGAGCTGTTTTTT. The genes are TRBV2 and TRBJ2-2, with D possibly matching TRBD1 (6 bases). This CDR3 is 15 amino acids long. In germline, CDR1 is SNHLY, CDR2 FYNNEI. The V gene lost 6 bases and the J gene lost 4 bases, with 15 bases spanning the gap.